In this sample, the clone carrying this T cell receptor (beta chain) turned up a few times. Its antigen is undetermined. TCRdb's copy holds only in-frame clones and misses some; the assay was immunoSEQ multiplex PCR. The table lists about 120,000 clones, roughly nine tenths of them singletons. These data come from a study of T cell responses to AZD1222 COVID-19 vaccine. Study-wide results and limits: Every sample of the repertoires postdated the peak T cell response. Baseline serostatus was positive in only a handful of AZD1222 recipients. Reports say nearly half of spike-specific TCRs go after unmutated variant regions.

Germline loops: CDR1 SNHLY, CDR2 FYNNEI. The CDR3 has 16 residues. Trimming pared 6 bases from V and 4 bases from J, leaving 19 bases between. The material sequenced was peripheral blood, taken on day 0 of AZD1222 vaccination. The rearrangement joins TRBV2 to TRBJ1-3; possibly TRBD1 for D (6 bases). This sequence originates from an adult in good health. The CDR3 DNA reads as TGTGCCAGCAGGGGGGGCATCTTTGAAGCCGGAAACACCATATATTTT. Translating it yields CASRGGIFEAGNTIYF.